Listed below are T cell receptor beta chains from one sample, sequenced in a study of shared clonotypes between healthy human individuals. The assay was immunoSEQ multiplex PCR, and TCRdb's table has in-frame clones only and misses some. The sample includes a few million clones, less than 95% of them seen just once. Sequenced material: naive CD4+ T cells from PBMCs. All receptors derive from a man aged 18-30 years in good health. Some clones in this sample may be carry-over from other donors' samples. The conserved cysteine and the conserved F or W are not part of the CDR3 here. A D gene is named only where the DNA matches it firmly.

d_call: TRBD1; v_call: TRBV9; j_call: TRBJ2-5; cdr3_aa: ASSSRGNQETQY
d_call: -; v_call: TRBV28; j_call: TRBJ2-1; cdr3_aa: ASSSETRGSGNEQF
d_call: -; v_call: TRBV2; j_call: TRBJ2-7; cdr3_aa: ASSLGRGPLEQY
d_call: -; v_call: TRBV5-4; j_call: TRBJ2-2; cdr3_aa: ASGEASGSNTGELF
d_call: TRBD2; v_call: TRBV4-2; j_call: TRBJ2-1; cdr3_aa: ASSQAESGILNNEQF
d_call: -; v_call: TRBV5-1; j_call: TRBJ2-1; cdr3_aa: ASSFLPDRRSGSSYNEQF
d_call: TRBD2; v_call: TRBV28; j_call: TRBJ2-1; cdr3_aa: ASIRTSGSNAPYNEQF
d_call: -; v_call: TRBV28; j_call: TRBJ1-3; cdr3_aa: ASSAHLAGSGNTIY
d_call: TRBD1; v_call: TRBV6-6; j_call: TRBJ1-5; cdr3_aa: ASSYEDRGYQPQH
d_call: -; v_call: TRBV7-2; j_call: TRBJ2-1; cdr3_aa: ASSLGLAISYNEQF
d_call: -; v_call: TRBV12-5; j_call: TRBJ2-5; cdr3_aa: ASGLGNRETQY
d_call: -; v_call: TRBV5-5; j_call: TRBJ1-2; cdr3_aa: ASSLGGYYGYT
d_call: TRBD2; v_call: TRBV5-4; j_call: TRBJ2-3; cdr3_aa: ASSLVRAGEGPDTQY
d_call: -; v_call: TRBV5-6; j_call: TRBJ1-5; cdr3_aa: ASSSRTVSNQPQH
d_call: -; v_call: TRBV11-3; j_call: TRBJ2-7; cdr3_aa: ASSSSATAYEQY
d_call: -; v_call: TRBV5-1; j_call: TRBJ2-1; cdr3_aa: ASSLSGGPSEQF